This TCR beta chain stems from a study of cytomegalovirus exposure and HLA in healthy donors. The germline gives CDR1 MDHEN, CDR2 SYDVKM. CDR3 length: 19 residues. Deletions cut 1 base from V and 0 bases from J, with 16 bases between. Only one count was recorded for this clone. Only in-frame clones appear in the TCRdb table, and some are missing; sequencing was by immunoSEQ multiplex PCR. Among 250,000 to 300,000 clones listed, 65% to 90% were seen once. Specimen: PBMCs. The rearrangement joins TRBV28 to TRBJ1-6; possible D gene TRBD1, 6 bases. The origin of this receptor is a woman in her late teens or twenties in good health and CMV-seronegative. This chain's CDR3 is CASSLYPGQPISYNSPLHF. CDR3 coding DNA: TGTGCCAGCAGTTTATACCCCGGACAGCCCATCTCCTATAATTCACCCCTCCACTTT.